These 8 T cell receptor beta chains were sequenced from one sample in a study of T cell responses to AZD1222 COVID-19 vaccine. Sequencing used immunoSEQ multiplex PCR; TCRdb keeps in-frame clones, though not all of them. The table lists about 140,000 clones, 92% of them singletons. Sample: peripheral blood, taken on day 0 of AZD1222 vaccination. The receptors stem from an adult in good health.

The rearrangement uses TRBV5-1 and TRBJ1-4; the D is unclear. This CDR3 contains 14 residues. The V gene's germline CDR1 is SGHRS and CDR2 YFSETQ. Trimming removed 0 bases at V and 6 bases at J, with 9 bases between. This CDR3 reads CASSLEGGYEKLFF. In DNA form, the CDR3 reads TGCGCCAGCAGCTTGGAGGGCGGATATGAAAAACTGTTTTTT.

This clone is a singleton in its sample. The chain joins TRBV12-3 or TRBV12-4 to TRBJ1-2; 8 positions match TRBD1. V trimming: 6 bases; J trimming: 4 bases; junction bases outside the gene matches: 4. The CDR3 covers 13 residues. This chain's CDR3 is CASSSTGGYGYTF. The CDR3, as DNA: TGTGCCAGCAGCAGTACAGGGGGCTATGGCTACACCTTC.

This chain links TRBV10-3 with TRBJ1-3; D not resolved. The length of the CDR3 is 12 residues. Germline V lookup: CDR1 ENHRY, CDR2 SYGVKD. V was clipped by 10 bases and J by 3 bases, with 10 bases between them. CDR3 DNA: TGTGCCACCCAAGGCGATGGAAACACCATATATTTT. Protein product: CATQGDGNTIYF.

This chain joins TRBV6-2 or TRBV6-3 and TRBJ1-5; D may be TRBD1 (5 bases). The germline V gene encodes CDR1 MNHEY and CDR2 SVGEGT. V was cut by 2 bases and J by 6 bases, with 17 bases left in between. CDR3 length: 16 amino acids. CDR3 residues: CASSYPLGGVGQPQHF. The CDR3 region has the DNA TGTGCCAGCAGTTACCCCCTCGGGGGGGTGGGTCAGCCCCAGCATTTT.

This CDR3 is CASSLLTDREAFF. The CDR3 region has the DNA TGTGCCAGCAGCCTGCTGACCGACAGGGAAGCTTTCTTT. The gene calls are TRBV12-3 or TRBV12-4 and TRBJ1-1, with D perhaps TRBD1 (6 bases). The V end lost 6 bases, the J end lost 8 bases, and 16 bases lay between the germline ends. The CDR3 consists of 13 residues.

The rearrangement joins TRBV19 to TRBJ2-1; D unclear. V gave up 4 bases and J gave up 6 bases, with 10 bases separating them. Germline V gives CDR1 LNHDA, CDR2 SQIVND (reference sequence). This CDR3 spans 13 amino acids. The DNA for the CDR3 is TGTGCCAGTAGTAGCGACGAATTCAATGAGCAGTTCTTC. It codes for CASSSDEFNEQFF.

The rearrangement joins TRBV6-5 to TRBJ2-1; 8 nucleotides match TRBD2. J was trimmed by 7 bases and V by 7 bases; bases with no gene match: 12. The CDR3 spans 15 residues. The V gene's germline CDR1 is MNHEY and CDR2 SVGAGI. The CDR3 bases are TGTGCCAGCACCGAGGAGGCGGGGGGCCCAAATGAGCAGTTCTTC. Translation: CASTEEAGGPNEQFF.

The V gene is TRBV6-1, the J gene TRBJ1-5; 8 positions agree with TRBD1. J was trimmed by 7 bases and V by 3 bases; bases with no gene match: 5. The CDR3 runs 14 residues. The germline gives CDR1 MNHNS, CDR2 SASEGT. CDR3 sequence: CASSDSTGGQPQHF. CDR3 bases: TGTGCCAGCAGTGATTCCACAGGGGGGCAGCCCCAGCATTTT.